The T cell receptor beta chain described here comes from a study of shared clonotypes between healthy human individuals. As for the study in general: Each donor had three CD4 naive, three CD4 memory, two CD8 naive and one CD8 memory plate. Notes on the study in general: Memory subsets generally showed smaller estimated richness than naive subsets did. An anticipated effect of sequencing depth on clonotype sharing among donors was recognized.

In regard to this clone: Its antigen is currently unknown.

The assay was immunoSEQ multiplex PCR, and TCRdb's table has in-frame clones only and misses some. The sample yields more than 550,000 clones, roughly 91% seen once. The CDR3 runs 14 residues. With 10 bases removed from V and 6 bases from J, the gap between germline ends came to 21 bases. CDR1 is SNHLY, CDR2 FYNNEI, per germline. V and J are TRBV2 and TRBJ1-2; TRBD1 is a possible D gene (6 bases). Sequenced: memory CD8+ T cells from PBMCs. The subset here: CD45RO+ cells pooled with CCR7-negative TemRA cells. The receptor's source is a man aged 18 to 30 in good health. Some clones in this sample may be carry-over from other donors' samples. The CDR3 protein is CATFGLGGYNGYTF. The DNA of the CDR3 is TGTGCCACATTTGGCCTGGGGGGCTACAATGGCTACACCTTC.